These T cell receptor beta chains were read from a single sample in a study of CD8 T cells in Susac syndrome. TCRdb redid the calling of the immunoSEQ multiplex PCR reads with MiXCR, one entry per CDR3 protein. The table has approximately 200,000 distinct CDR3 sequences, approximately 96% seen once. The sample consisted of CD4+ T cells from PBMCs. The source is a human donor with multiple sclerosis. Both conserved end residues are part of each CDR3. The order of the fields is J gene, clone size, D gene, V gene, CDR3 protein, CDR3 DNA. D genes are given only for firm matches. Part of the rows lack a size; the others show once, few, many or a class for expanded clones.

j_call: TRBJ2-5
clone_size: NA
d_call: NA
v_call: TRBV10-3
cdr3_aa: CAISESLGAQETQYF
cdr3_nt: TGTGCCATCAGTGAGTCGCTAGGGGCCCAAGAGACCCAGTACTTC

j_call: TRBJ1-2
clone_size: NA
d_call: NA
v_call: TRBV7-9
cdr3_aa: CASSLEPLALYTF
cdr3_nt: TGTGCCAGCAGCTTAGAGCCGTTGGCCCTCTACACCTTC

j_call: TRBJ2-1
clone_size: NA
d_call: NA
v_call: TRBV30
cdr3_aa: CAWTASSRNEQFF
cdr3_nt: TGTGCCTGGACGGCCTCATCTCGGAATGAGCAGTTCTTC

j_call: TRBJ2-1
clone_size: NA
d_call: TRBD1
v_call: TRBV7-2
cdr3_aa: CASSRGQVPYNEQFF
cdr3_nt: TGTGCCAGCAGCCGGGGACAGGTTCCCTACAATGAGCAGTTCTTC

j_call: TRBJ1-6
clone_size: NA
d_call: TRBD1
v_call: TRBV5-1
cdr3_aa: CASSRDRENSPLHF
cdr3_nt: TGCGCCAGCAGCCGGGACAGGGAGAATTCACCCCTCCACTTT

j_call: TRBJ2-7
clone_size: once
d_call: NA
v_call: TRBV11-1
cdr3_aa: CASSLDRDSSYEQYF
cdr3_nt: TGTGCCAGCAGCTTGGACCGGGACTCTAGCTACGAGCAGTACTTC

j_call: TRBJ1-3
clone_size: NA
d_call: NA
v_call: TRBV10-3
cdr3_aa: CAITSGNTIYF
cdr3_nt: TGTGCCATCACCTCTGGAAACACCATATATTTT

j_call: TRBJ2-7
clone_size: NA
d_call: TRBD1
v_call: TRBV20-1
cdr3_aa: CSARDTGTGHYEQYF
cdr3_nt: TGCAGTGCTAGAGACACCGGGACAGGGCACTACGAGCAGTACTTC

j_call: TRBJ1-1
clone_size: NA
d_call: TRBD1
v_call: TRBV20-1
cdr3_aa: CSARDMMGTGSEAFF
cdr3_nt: TGCAGTGCTAGAGATATGATGGGGACAGGGTCTGAAGCTTTCTTT

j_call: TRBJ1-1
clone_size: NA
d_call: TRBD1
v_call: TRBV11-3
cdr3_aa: CASRLGQGENTEAFF
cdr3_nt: TGTGCCAGCAGGTTGGGACAGGGGGAGAACACTGAAGCTTTCTTT

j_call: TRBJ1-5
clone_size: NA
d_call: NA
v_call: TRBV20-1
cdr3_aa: CSARGGSLSNQPQHF
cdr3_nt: TGCAGTGCTAGAGGCGGTTCCCTTAGCAATCAGCCCCAGCATTTT

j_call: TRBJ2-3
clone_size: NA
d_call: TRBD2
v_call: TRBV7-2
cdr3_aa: CASSQRDSTDTQYF
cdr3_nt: TGTGCCAGCAGCCAGCGGGACAGCACAGATACGCAGTATTTT

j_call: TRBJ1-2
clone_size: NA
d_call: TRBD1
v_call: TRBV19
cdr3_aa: CASSILGQGGYGYTF
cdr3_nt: TGTGCCAGTAGTATACTGGGACAGGGTGGCTATGGCTACACCTTC

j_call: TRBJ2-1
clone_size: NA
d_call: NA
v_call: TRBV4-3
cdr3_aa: CASSQDPPRYNEQFF
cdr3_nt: TGCGCCAGCAGCCAAGATCCCCCCAGGTACAATGAGCAGTTCTTC

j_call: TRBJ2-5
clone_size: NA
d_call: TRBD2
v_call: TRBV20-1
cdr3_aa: CSALAGGQETQYF
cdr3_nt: TGCAGTGCTTTAGCGGGGGGACAAGAGACCCAGTACTTC

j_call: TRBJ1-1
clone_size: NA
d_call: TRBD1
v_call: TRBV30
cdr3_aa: CAWGDRNTEAFF
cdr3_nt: TGTGCCTGGGGGGACAGGAACACTGAAGCTTTCTTT

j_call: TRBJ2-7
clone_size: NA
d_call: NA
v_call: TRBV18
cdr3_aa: CASSPRDYEQYF
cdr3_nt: TGTGCCAGCTCACCTCGGGATTACGAGCAGTACTTC

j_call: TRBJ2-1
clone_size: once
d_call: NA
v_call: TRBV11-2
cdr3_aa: CASSLGGAHLFF
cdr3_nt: TGTGCCAGCAGCTTAGGTGGGGCGCATCTGTTCTTC

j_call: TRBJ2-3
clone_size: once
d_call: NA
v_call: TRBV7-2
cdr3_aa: CASRSAGSTDTQYF
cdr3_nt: TGTGCCAGCAGGTCGGCGGGGAGCACAGATACGCAGTATTTT

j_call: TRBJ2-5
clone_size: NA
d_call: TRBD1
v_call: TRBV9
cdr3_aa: CASSVGQTQETQYF
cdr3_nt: TGTGCCAGCAGCGTGGGACAGACCCAAGAGACCCAGTACTTC

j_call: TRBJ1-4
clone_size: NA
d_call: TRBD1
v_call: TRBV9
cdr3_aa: CASSVGTADEKLFF
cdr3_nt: TGTGCCAGCAGCGTGGGGACAGCGGATGAAAAACTGTTTTTT

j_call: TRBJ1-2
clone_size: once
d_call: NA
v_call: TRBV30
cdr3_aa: CAWSAHRGDGYTF
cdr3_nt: TGTGCCTGGAGTGCCCATAGGGGAGATGGCTACACCTTC

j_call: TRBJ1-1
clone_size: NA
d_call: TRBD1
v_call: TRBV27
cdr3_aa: CASSPGQLMNTEAFF
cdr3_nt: TGTGCCAGCAGCCCGGGACAGCTCATGAACACTGAAGCTTTCTTT

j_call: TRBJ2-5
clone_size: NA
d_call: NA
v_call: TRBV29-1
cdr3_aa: CSSVGSSETQYF
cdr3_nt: TGCAGCTCCGTCGGGAGCTCGGAGACCCAGTACTTC

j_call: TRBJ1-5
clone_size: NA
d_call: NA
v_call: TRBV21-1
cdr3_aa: CASSKGRNQPQHF
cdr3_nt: TGTGCCAGCAGCAAAGGCCGCAATCAGCCCCAGCATTTT

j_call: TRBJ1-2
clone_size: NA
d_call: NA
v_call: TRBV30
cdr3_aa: CAWNGRHGYTF
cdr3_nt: TGTGCCTGGAATGGTAGACATGGCTACACCTTC

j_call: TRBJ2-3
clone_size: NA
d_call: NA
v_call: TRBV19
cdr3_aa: CASSMDYTDTQYF
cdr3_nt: TGTGCCAGTAGTATGGACTACACAGATACGCAGTATTTT

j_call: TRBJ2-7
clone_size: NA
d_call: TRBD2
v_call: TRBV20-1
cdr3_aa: CSAQSGGGHYEQYF
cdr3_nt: TGCAGTGCTCAAAGCGGGGGAGGACACTACGAGCAGTACTTC

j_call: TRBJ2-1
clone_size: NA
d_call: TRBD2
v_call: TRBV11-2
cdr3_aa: CAPDRGDYNEQFF
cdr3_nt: TGTGCCCCAGACCGGGGGGACTACAATGAGCAGTTCTTC

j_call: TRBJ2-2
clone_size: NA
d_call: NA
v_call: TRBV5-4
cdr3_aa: CASSPRSLGTSPGELFF
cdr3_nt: TGTGCCAGCAGCCCTAGAAGCCTCGGGACAAGTCCCGGGGAGCTGTTTTTT

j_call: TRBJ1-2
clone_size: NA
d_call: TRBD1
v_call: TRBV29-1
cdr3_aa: CSVGQHFNYGYTF
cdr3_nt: TGCAGCGTGGGACAGCACTTTAACTATGGCTACACCTTC

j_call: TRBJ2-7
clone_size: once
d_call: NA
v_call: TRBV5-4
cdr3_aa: CASSPVAFSYEQYF
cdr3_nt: TGTGCCAGCAGCCCCGTTGCCTTCTCCTACGAGCAGTACTTC

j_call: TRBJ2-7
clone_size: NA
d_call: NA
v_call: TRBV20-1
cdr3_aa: CSARVSGTEQYF
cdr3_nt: TGCAGTGCTAGAGTTTCCGGAACCGAGCAGTACTTC

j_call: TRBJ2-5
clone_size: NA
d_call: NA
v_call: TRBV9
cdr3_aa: CASSHGQTQETQYF
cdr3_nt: TGTGCCAGCAGCCACGGACAGACCCAAGAGACCCAGTACTTC

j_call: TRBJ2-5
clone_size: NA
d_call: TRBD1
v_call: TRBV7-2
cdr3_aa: CASSLGPDRVRETQYF
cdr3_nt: TGTGCCAGCAGCTTAGGACCGGACAGGGTACGGGAGACCCAGTACTTC

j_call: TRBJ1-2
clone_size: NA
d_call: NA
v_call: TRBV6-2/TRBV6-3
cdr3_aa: CASSYLVGAGNYGYTF
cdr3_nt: TGTGCCAGCAGTTATCTGGTTGGAGCGGGGAACTATGGCTACACCTTC

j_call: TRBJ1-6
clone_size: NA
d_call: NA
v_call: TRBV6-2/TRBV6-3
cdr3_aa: CASSYSVQDSPLHF
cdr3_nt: TGTGCCAGCAGTTACTCAGTCCAGGATTCACCCCTCCACTTT

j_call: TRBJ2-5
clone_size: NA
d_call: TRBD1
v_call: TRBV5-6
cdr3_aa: CASFDRAGETQYF
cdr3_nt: TGTGCCAGCTTCGACAGGGCCGGGGAGACCCAGTACTTC

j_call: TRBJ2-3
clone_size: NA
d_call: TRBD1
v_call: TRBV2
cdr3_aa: CASSPTGTDGDTQYF
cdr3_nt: TGTGCCAGCAGCCCTACCGGGACAGATGGAGATACGCAGTATTTT

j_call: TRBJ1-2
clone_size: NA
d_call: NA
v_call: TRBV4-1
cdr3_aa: CASSQVVVWDRGYTF
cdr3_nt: TGCGCCAGCAGCCAAGTTGTCGTATGGGACCGGGGCTACACCTTC

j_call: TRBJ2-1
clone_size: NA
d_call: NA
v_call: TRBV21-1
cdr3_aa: CASTPTVNNEQFF
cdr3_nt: TGTGCCAGCACCCCTACGGTTAACAATGAGCAGTTCTTC

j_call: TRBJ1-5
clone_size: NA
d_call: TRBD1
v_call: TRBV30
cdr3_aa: CAWSTGTGGNQPQHF
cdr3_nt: TGTGCCTGGAGTACCGGGACAGGGGGCAATCAGCCCCAGCATTTT

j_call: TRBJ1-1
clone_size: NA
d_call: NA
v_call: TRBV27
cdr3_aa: CASSRPRGANTEAFF
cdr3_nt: TGTGCCAGCAGTCGTCCCCGGGGGGCGAACACTGAAGCTTTCTTT

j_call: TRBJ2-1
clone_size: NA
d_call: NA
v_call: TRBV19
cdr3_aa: CASSIGRTYNEQFF
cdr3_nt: TGTGCCAGTAGTATAGGACGGACCTACAATGAGCAGTTCTTC

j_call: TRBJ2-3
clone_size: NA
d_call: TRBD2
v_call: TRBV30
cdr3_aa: CAWSELAGGTDTQYF
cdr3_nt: TGTGCCTGGAGTGAACTAGCGGGGGGAACAGATACGCAGTATTTT

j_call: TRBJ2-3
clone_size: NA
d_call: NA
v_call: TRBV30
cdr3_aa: CAWSAQLEDTQYF
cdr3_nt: TGTGCCTGGAGTGCCCAGTTGGAAGATACGCAGTATTTT